This T cell receptor (beta chain) is from a study of cytomegalovirus exposure and HLA in healthy donors. Trimming shortened V by 3 bases and J by 4 bases, and 12 bases separated the two germline ends. The CDR3 spans 14 residues. Germline V gene data show CDR1 as SEHNR and CDR2 as FQNEAQ (reference sequence). This clone was detected once. Amplification used 60 Vbeta primers and 13 Jbeta primers. Produced via immunoSEQ multiplex PCR; TCRdb's table is partial and in-frame only. There are about 82,000 clones in the sample; less than 80% occur only once, and 13% lies in the top ten. V usage is TRBV7-9 and J usage is TRBJ1-1; unclear D gene. This TCR came from a human donor in good health. Sequenced material: PBMCs. DNA of the CDR3: TGTGCCAGCAGCTTCCCAGTCTCCTCCACTGAAGCTTTCTTT. It codes for CASSFPVSSTEAFF. Full variable domain (missing parts from reference TRBV7-9 and TRBJ1-1): DTGVSQNPRHKITKRGQNVTFRCDPISEHNRLYWYRQTLGQGPEFLTYFQNEAQLEKSRLLSDRFSAERPKGSFSTLEIQRTEQGDSAMYLCASSFPVSSTEAFFGQGTRLTVV.